Below are 17 T cell receptor beta chains sequenced from a single sample in a study of shared clonotypes between healthy human individuals. Profiled with immunoSEQ multiplex PCR; TCRdb holds only in-frame clones, not every one. The sample lists 600,000 to 700,000 clones, 73% occurring once. What was sequenced was memory CD4+ T cells sorted from blood. Subset noted: CD45RA-negative fraction. The receptors stem from a woman under 40 in good health.

V gene TRBV6-1 combines with J gene TRBJ2-1; the match to TRBD2 covers 7 bases. Germline V gene sequence: CDR1 MNHNS, CDR2 SASEGT. The CDR3 sequence is 15 residues long. The V gene end was trimmed by 6 bases and the J gene end by 7 bases; junction bases not matched to a gene: 12. DNA for the CDR3: TGTGCCAGCAGGCGAGCACTAGCGCCGAGAAATGAGCAGTTCTTC. Protein sequence: CASRRALAPRNEQFF.

This clone has only a few counts. The chain employs TRBV11-2 and TRBJ2-5; D remains ambiguous. This CDR3 spans 11 amino acids. Germline CDR1 reads SGHAT; CDR2 reads FQNNGV. V was pared by 7 bases and J by 5 bases, with 8 bases between. CDR3 in amino acids: CASTGRETQYF. The CDR3 bases are TGTGCCAGCACCGGGCGGGAGACCCAGTACTTC.

This clone was observed a few times. The chain is built from TRBV4-1 and TRBJ2-2; 7 bases fit TRBD2. The germline gives CDR1 MGHRA, CDR2 YSYEKL. With V trimmed by 5 bases and J by 6 bases, 6 bases remained unmatched. The CDR3 runs 14 residues. Here the CDR3 DNA reads TGCGCCAGCAGCTTTACTAGCGATCCCGGGGAGCTGTTTTTT. Translation gives CASSFTSDPGELFF.

Comments on this clone: The same CDR3 can be traced to other DNA sequences in this sample. The rearrangement uses TRBV7-2 and TRBJ2-5; tentatively, D is TRBD2 (6 bases). Trimming left V 5 bases short and J 2 bases short, with 9 bases between. Germline V gene sequence: CDR1 SGHTA, CDR2 FQGNSA. The CDR3 is 13 residues long. CDR3 region: CASSPGLQETQYF. The CDR3 bases are TGTGCCAGCAGCCCAGGACTACAAGAGACCCAGTACTTC.

The chain joins TRBV5-5 to TRBJ2-2; tentative D call: TRBD2 (5 bases). This CDR3 region has 13 residues. In germline, CDR1 is SGHKS, CDR2 YYEKEE (reference sequence). Trimming removed 6 bases at V and 2 bases at J, with 8 bases between. The CDR3 DNA reads TGTGCCAGCAACCCTAGCAACACCGGGGAGCTGTTTTTT. Protein sequence: CASNPSNTGELFF.

This chain joins TRBV7-9 and TRBJ1-1; D possibly corresponds to TRBD1 (5 bases). Germline V gives CDR1 SEHNR, CDR2 FQNEAQ (reference sequence). With 3 bases removed from V and 8 bases from J, the gap between germline ends came to 10 bases. The CDR3 consists of 12 residues. The CDR3 DNA sequence: TGTGCCAGCAGCTTCCTCGGGACGGAAGCTTTCTTT. Its translation: CASSFLGTEAFF.

The chain recombines TRBV2 with TRBJ2-1; D gene uncertain. This CDR3 has 16 residues. Germline V gene data show CDR1 as SNHLY and CDR2 as FYNNEI. Trimming shortened V by 7 bases and J by 0 bases, and 16 bases separated the two germline ends. CDR3 residues: CASKFSHASSYNEQFF. The CDR3 DNA follows: TGTGCCAGCAAGTTCTCTCACGCGAGCTCCTACAATGAGCAGTTCTTC.

About this clone itself: Other DNA sequences in the sample encode the same CDR3. V is TRBV2 and J is TRBJ1-5; tentatively, D is TRBD1 (6 bases). Trimming removed 4 bases from V and 5 bases from J, with 9 bases in between. The CDR3 loop spans 13 amino acids. In germline, CDR1 is SNHLY, CDR2 FYNNEI. Here the CDR3 reads CASSGTEDQPQHF. For the CDR3, the DNA is TGTGCCAGCAGTGGGACAGAAGATCAGCCCCAGCATTTT.

V and J are TRBV5-1 and TRBJ2-5, with a possible D match to TRBD1 (6 bases). Germline V gene data show CDR1 as SGHRS and CDR2 as YFSETQ. V lost 6 bases to trimming and J lost 1 base, with 16 bases between them. This CDR3 comprises 15 residues. The CDR3 coding sequence is TGCGCCAGCACCCAAACAGGGACCCTCCAAGAGACCCAGTACTTC. It translates to CASTQTGTLQETQYF.

As DNA, the CDR3 is TGTGCCAGCAGTGAACGGGGACAGCTCTTGAGTCAGCCCCAGCATTTT. Residues: CASSERGQLLSQPQHF. The genes are TRBV2 and TRBJ1-5; 7 bases are a match to TRBD1. Germline CDR1 is SNHLY and CDR2 is FYNNEI. V trimming: 2 bases; J trimming: 6 bases; junction bases outside the gene matches: 10. This CDR3 spans 16 amino acids.

This clone was observed a handful of times. The V call is TRBV28, the J call TRBJ2-7; D is unresolved. Trimming pared 5 bases from V and 0 bases from J, leaving 14 bases between. CDR3 length: 15 amino acids. CDR1 is MDHEN, CDR2 SYDVKM, per germline. CDR3 nucleotide sequence: TGTGCCAGCAGTCCCCCGAGTGCGTTCTCCTACGAGCAGTACTTC. Translated, it gives CASSPPSAFSYEQYF.

V and J are TRBV5-5 and TRBJ2-3, with TRBD2 matching over 10 bases. Looked up from germline, CDR1 is SGHKS and CDR2 is YYEKEE (reference sequence). The CDR3 length is 17 residues. With V trimmed by 0 bases and J by 0 bases, 4 bases remained unmatched. CDR3: CASSLGLAGPSTDTQYF. The CDR3 DNA sequence: TGTGCCAGCAGCTTGGGACTAGCGGGCCCTAGCACAGATACGCAGTATTTT.

The genes are TRBV6-6 and TRBJ2-7; D may be TRBD1 or TRBD2 (5 bases each). The germline V gene encodes CDR1 MNHNY and CDR2 SVGAGI (reference sequence). The ends were cut back, 2 bases at V and 5 bases at J, with 19 bases in the middle. The CDR3 sequence is 16 residues long. Here the CDR3 reads CASSYPPAGPEDEQYF. The CDR3 DNA reads TGTGCCAGCAGTTACCCCCCGGCAGGGCCGGAGGACGAGCAGTACTTC.

The V and J genes are TRBV19 and TRBJ2-1; unclear D gene. V was shortened by 5 bases and J by 12 bases, with 14 bases between the two germline ends. Germline V gives CDR1 LNHDA, CDR2 SQIVND (reference sequence). The CDR3 covers 12 residues. CDR3 in DNA: TGTGCCAGTAGTCCCTTCGGCGAGGCGCAGTTCTTC. Residues: CASSPFGEAQFF.

This chain uses TRBV10-3 with TRBJ2-3, with 8 bases identical to TRBD1. The CDR3 contains 16 residues. Per the germline V gene, CDR1 is ENHRY and CDR2 is SYGVKD. The V segment lost 0 bases and the J segment 3 bases; nucleotides outside the gene matches: 5. The CDR3: CAISESENRGTDTQYF. The CDR3 bases are TGTGCCATCAGTGAGTCGGAGAACAGGGGGACAGATACGCAGTATTTT.

J is TRBJ2-3 and V is TRBV30, with D possibly TRBD2 on 6 matching bases. V gave up 3 bases and J gave up 5 bases, with 15 bases separating them. This CDR3 contains 14 residues. The germline CDR1 and CDR2 sequences are GTSNPN and SVGIG (reference sequence). CDR3 region: CAWRWAGKKDTQYF. The CDR3 DNA follows: TGTGCCTGGAGATGGGCGGGGAAGAAAGATACGCAGTATTTT.

The chain joins TRBV2 to TRBJ2-4; 9 nucleotides match TRBD1. This CDR3 is 14 amino acids long. Germline loops: CDR1 SNHLY, CDR2 FYNNEI. V was pared by 5 bases and J by 9 bases, with 8 bases of the junction left unmatched. The CDR3 here is CASSLGQGLGIQYF. Here the CDR3 DNA reads TGTGCCAGCAGTTTGGGACAGGGACTCGGCATTCAGTACTTC.